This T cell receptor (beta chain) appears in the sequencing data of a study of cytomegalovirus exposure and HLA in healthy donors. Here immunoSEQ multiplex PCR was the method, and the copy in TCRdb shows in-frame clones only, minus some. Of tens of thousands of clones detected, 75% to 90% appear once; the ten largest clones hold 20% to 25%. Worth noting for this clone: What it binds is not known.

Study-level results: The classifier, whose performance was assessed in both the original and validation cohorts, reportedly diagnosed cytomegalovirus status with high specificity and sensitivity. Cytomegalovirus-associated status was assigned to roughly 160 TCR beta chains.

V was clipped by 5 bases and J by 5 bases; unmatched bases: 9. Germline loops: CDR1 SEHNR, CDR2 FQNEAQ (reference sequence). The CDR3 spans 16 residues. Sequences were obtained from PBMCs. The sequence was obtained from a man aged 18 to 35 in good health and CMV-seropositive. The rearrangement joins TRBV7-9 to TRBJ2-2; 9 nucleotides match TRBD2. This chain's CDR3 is CASSPSGTSRTGELFF. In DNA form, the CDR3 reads TGTGCCAGCAGCCCATCTGGGACTAGCCGTACCGGGGAGCTGTTTTTT.